This T cell receptor (beta chain) stems from a study of cytomegalovirus exposure and HLA in healthy donors. Study-level findings and limits: Reports state that TCR beta sequences accurately predicted most subjects' HLA-A and HLA-B alleles.

The donors comprised healthy bone marrow donors. Per the germline V gene, CDR1 is MNHEY and CDR2 is SVGAGI. V shed 6 bases and J 1 base; nucleotides not matched to a gene: 6. The CDR3 has 14 residues. Turning to this clone: Its specificity is unknown.

The PCR made use of 60 Vbeta and 13 Jbeta primers. As handled by the study authors: In a later analysis, the count reached 80 million or so unique TCR beta chains, with approximately 10 million shared. Measured with immunoSEQ multiplex PCR; TCRdb has only the in-frame clones, and not every one. D and trimming were read from the DNA, whereas the V and J calls and clone size are those reported in that table. The table records some 130,000 clones, roughly 82% of them present only once. This sequence joins TRBV6-5 and TRBJ2-7; 7 positions match TRBD1. Sample: PBMCs. The TCR originated in a male donor in good health and CMV-seropositive. CDR3 in DNA: TGTGCCAGCAGCGCAGACAGGGCTTCCTACGAGCAGTACTTC. Its translation is CASSADRASYEQYF.